This TCR beta chain was retrieved from a study of CD8+ T cells in alopecia areata. Isolated RNA was reverse transcribed into cDNA used as the sequencing template. Repertoires were generated with immunoSEQ multiplex PCR, while TCRdb's copy carries only in-frame clones and drops some. Among over 100,000 clones listed, 50% to 55% were seen once. Treatment meaning: oral pan-JAK inhibitor, 5-10 mg twice daily. About this clone itself: The antigen remains undetermined.

Study-wide results and limits: Between patients, shared TCR sequences were less clear than in mice. This was possibly due in part to HLA diversity in the patient population. Normal skin's resident alphabeta T cells are also sequenced in scalp samples.

This sample comprised CD4+ T cells sorted from blood, obtained at week 4, from a patient treated with tofacitinib. The receptor was isolated from a human donor with alopecia areata.

The CDR3 nucleotides read TGTGCCTGGAGTGAGTTCGGGACCCAGTACTTC. It codes for CAWSEFGTQYF. J is TRBJ2-5 and V is TRBV30; D gene ambiguous. With 1 base removed from V and 7 bases from J, the gap between germline ends came to 7 bases. This CDR3 has 11 amino acids. Germline loops: CDR1 GTSNPN, CDR2 SVGIG (reference sequence).